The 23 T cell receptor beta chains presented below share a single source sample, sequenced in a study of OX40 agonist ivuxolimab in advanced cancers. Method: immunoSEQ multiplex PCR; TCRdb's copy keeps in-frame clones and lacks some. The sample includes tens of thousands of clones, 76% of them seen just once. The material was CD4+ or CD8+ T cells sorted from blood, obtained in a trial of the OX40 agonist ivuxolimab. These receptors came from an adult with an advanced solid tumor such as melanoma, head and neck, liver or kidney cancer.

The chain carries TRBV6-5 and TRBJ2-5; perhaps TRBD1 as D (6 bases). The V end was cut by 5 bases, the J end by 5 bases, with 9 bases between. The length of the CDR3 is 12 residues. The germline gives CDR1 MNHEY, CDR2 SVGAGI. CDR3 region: CASSTGKETQYF. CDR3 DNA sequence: TGTGCCAGCAGTACAGGGAAGGAGACCCAGTACTTC.

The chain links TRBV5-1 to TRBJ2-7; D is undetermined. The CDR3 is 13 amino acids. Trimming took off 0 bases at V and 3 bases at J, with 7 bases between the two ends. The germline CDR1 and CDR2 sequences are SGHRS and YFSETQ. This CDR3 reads CASSLVGGYEQYV. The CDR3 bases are TGCGCCAGCAGCTTGGTCGGCGGCTACGAGCAGTACGTC.

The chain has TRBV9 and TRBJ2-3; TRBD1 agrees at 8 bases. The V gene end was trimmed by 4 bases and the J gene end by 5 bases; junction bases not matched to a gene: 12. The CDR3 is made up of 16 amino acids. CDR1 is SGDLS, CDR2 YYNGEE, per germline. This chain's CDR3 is CASSTRQGMGKDTQYF. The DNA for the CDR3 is TGTGCCAGCAGCACCCGACAGGGGATGGGTAAAGATACGCAGTATTTT. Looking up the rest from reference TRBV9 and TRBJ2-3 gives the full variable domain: DSGVTQTPKHLITATGQRVTLRCSPRSGDLSVYWYQQSLDQGLQFLIQYYNGEERAKGNILERFSAQQFPDLHSELNLSSLELGDSALYFCASSTRQGMGKDTQYFGPGTRLTVL.

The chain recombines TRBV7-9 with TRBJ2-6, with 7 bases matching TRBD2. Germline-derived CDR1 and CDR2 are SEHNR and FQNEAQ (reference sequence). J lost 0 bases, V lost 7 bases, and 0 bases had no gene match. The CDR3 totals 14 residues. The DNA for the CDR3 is TGTGCCAGCACGGGGGGCTCTGGGGCCAACGTCCTGACTTTC. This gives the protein CASTGGSGANVLTF. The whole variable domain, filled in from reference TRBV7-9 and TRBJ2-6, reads DTGVSQNPRHKITKRGQNVTFRCDPISEHNRLYWYRQTLGQGPEFLTYFQNEAQLEKSRLLSDRFSAERPKGSFSTLEIQRTEQGDSAMYLCASTGGSGANVLTFGAGSRLTVL.

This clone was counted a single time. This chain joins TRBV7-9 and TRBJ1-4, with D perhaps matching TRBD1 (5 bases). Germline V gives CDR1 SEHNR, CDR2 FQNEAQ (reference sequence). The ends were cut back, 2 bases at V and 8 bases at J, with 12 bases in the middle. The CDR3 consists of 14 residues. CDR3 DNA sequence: TGTGCCAGCAGCTTATCTGGGGGTGGCGAAAAACTGTTTTTT. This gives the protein CASSLSGGGEKLFF.

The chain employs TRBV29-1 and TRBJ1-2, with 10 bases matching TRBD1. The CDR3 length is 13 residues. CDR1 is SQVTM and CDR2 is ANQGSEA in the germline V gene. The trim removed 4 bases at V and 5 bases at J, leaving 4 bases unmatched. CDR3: CSVGQGALYGYTF. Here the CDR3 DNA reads TGCAGCGTTGGACAGGGGGCGTTGTATGGCTACACCTTC. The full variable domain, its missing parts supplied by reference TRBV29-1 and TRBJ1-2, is SAVISQKPSRDICQRGTSLTIQCQVDSQVTMMFWYRQQPGQSLTLIATANQGSEATYESGFVIDKFPISRPNLTFSTLTVSNMSPEDSSIYLCSVGQGALYGYTFGSGTRLTVV.

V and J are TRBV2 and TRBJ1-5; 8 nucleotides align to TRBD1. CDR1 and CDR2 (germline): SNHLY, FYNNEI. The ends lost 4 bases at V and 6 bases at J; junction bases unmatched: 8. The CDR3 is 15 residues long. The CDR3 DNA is TGTGCCAGCAGTGGACAGGGGAGTGAGGGTCAGCCCCAGCATTTT. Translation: CASSGQGSEGQPQHF.

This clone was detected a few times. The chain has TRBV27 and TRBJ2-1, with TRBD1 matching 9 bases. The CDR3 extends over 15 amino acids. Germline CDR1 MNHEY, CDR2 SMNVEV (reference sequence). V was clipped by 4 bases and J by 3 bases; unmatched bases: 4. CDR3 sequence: CASSSPGQGYNEQFF. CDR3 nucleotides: TGTGCCAGCAGTTCACCGGGACAGGGCTACAATGAGCAGTTCTTC.

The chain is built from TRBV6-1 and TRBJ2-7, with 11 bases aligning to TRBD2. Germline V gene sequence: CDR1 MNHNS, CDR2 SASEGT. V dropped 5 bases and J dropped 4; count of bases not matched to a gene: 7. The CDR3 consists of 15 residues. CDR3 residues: CASSPMTSGAYEQYV. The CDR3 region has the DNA TGTGCCAGCAGTCCGATGACTAGCGGGGCGTACGAGCAGTACGTC.

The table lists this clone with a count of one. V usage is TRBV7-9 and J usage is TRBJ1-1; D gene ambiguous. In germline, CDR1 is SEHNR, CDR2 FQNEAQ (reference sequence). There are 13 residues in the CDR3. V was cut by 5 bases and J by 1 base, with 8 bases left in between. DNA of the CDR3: TGTGCCAGCAGCCTGTGGGGGAACACTGAAGCTTTCTTT. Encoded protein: CASSLWGNTEAFF.

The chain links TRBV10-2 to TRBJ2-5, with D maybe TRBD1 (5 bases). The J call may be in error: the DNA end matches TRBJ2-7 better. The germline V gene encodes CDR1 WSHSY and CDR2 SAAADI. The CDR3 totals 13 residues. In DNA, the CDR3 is TGCGCCAGCAGCCAGGGTCCCACCTACGAGCAGTACTTC. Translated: CASSQGPTYEQYF.

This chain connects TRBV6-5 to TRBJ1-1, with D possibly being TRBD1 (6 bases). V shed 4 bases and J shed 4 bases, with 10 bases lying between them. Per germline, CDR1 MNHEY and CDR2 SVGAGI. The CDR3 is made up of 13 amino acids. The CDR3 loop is CASSLQGITEAFF. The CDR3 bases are TGTGCCAGCAGTTTACAGGGTATCACTGAAGCTTTCTTT.

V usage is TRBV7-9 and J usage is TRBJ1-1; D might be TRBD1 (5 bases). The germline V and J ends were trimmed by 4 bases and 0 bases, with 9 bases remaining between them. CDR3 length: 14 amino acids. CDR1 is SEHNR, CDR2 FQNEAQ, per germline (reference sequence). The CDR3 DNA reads TGTGCCAGCAGCTATGGACATCTGAACACTGAAGCTTTCTTT. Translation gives CASSYGHLNTEAFF.

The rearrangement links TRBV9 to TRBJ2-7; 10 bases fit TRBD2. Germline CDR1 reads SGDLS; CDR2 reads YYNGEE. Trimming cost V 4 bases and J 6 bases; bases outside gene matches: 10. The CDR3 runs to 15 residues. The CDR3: CASSSKAGGPVEQYF. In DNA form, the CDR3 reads TGTGCCAGCAGCAGCAAAGCGGGGGGGCCCGTCGAGCAGTACTTC.

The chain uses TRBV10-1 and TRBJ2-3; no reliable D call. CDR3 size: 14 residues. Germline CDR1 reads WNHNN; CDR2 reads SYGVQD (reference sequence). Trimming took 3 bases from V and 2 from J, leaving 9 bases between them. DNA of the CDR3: TGCGCCAGCAGTGAAGTTACCTACACAGATACGCAGTATTTT. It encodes CASSEVTYTDTQYF.

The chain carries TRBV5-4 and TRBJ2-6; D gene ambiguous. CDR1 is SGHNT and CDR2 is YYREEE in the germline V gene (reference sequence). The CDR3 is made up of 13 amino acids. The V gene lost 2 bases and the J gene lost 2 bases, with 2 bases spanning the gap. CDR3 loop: CASSLAGANVLTF. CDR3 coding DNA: TGTGCCAGCAGCTTAGCTGGGGCCAACGTCCTGACTTTC.

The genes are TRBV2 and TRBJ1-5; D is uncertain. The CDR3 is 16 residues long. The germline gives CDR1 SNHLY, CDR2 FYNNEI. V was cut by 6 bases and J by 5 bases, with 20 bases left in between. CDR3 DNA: TGTGCCAGCAGGCAATCACCGGGCACAGTGTATCAGCCCCAGCATTTT. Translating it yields CASRQSPGTVYQPQHF.

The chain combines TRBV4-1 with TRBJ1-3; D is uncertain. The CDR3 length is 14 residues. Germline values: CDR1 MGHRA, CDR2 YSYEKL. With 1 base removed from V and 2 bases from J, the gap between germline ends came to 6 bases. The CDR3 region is CASSQGGPGNTIYF. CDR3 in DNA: TGCGCCAGCAGCCAAGGAGGGCCTGGAAACACCATATATTTT.

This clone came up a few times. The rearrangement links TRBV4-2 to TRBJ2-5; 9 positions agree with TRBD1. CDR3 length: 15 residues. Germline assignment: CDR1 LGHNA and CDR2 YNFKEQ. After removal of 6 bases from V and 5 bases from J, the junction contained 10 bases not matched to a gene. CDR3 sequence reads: CASSPGQGPRETQYF. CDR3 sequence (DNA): TGTGCCAGCAGTCCGGGACAGGGCCCAAGGGAGACCCAGTACTTC.

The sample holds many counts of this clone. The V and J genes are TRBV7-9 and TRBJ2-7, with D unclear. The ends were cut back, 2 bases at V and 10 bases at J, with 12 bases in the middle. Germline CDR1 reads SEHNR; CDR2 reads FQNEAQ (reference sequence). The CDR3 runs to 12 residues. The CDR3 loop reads CASSLISSTQYF. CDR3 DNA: TGTGCCAGCAGCTTAATCTCGAGTACCCAGTACTTC.

The CDR3 bases are TGTGCCACCAGCAGGGGGACAGGGAACCATCAGCCCCAGCATTTT. Translated: CATSRGTGNHQPQHF. This sequence joins TRBV15 and TRBJ1-5; the match to TRBD1 covers 9 bases. This CDR3 comprises 15 residues. J was trimmed by 5 bases and V by 3 bases; bases with no gene match: 5. CDR1 LNHNV and CDR2 YYDKDF come from the germline V gene (reference sequence). Full variable domain (rest looked up from reference TRBV15 and TRBJ1-5): DAMVIQNPRYQVTQFGKPVTLSCSQTLNHNVMYWYQQKSSQAPKLLFHYYDKDFNNEADTPDNFQSRRPNTSFCFLDIRSPGLGDTAMYLCATSRGTGNHQPQHFGDGTRLSIL.

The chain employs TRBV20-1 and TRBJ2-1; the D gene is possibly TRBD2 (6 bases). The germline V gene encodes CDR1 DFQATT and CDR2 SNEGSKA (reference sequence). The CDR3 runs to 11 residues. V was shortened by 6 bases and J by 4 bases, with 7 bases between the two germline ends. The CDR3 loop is CSAGGYNEQFF. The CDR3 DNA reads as TGCAGTGCGGGAGGATACAATGAGCAGTTCTTC.

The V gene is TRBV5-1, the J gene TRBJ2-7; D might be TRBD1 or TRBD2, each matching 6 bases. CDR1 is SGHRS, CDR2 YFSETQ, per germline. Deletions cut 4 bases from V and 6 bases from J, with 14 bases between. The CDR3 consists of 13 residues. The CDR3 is CASSQWGAGEQYF. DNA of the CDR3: TGCGCCAGCAGCCAATGGGGGGCTGGCGAGCAGTACTTC.